Shown below are 13 T cell receptor beta chains from a single sample sequenced in a study of T cell repertoires in cytomegalovirus infection. The antigens these receptors bind are not known. Via MiXCR, TCRdb re-called the reads, giving one row per CDR3 protein. Of over 100,000 distinct CDR3 sequences in the sample, around 28% were seen once. The specimen was CD8+ T cells from cultured PBMCs, collected from culture after CMV antigen stimulation. Receptor source: a human donor in good health (CMV status not recorded). Some clones in this sample may be carry-over from other donors' samples.

Remarks on this clonotype: The junction differs from germline at one of its ends, possibly a read error. V and J are TRBV27 and TRBJ2-1; 8 nucleotides agree with TRBD2. Germline V lookup: CDR1 MNHEY, CDR2 SMNVEV (reference sequence). The CDR3 runs to 13 residues. The CDR3 nucleotides are TGTGCCAGCAGTTCCGGGGGGGCCAATGTGCAGTTCTTC. As protein: CASSSGGANVQFF.

The chain links TRBV5-6 to TRBJ1-1; 7 bases map to TRBD1. The V gene end was trimmed by 4 bases and the J gene end by 0 bases; junction bases not matched to a gene: 9. The length of the CDR3 is 16 residues. Germline loops: CDR1 SGHDT, CDR2 YYEEEE. In DNA form, the CDR3 reads TGTGCCAGCAGCGGTATGGGACAGAATATGAACACTGAAGCTTTCTTT. Translating it yields CASSGMGQNMNTEAFF.

This clonotype appeared many times. CDR3 bases: TGTGCCAGCTCGAGTGGGGGCGGCAGGGATCGTCAGCCCCAGCATTTT. This gives the protein CASSSGGGRDRQPQHF. V is TRBV7-9 and J is TRBJ1-5, with D maybe TRBD1 (6 bases). Germline lookup yields CDR1 SEHNR and CDR2 FQNEAQ (reference sequence). The germline V and J ends were trimmed by 8 bases and 6 bases, with 23 bases remaining between them. This CDR3 is 16 amino acids long.

This clonotype was seen repeatedly, ten times or more. V gene TRBV7-2 combines with J gene TRBJ2-1; D is possibly TRBD1 (6 bases). The CDR3 has 12 amino acids. The V gene's germline CDR1 is SGHTA and CDR2 FQGNSA. Trimming removed 3 bases from V and 14 bases from J, with 14 bases in between. The CDR3 loop is CASSLVWAGEFF. The CDR3 nucleotides read TGTGCCAGCAGCTTGGTGTGGGCAGGGGAGTTCTTC.

The chain carries TRBV7-6 and TRBJ1-2; 7 positions match TRBD1. The CDR3 covers 16 residues. Losses at the gene ends were 3 bases for V and 2 bases for J; bases not matched to a gene: 9. CDR1 SGHVS and CDR2 FNYEAQ come from the germline V gene. This chain's CDR3 is CASSFGQERGNYGYTF. In DNA form, the CDR3 reads TGTGCCAGCAGCTTCGGACAGGAGCGAGGGAACTATGGCTACACCTTC. The full variable domain, with the rest looked up from reference TRBV7-6 and TRBJ1-2, is GAGVSQSPRYKVTKRGQDVALRCDPISGHVSLYWYRQALGQGPEFLTYFNYEAQQDKSGLPNDRFSAERPEGSISTLTIQRTEQRDSAMYRCASSFGQERGNYGYTFGSGTRLTVV.

The chain joins TRBV12-3 or TRBV12-4 to TRBJ1-2, with D maybe TRBD1 (5 bases). V was trimmed by 2 bases and J by 6 bases, leaving 19 bases between them. The CDR3 extends over 16 amino acids. In nucleotides, the CDR3 is TGTGCCAGCAGTTTATATGGTCTGGCAGGAGGGGATGGCTACACCTTC. This encodes CASSLYGLAGGDGYTF.

The CDR3 loop is CASSLVAAGGNEQFF. CDR3 nucleotide sequence: TGTGCCAGCAGCTTAGTCGCGGCGGGGGGAAATGAGCAGTTCTTC. The chain is built from TRBV7-9 and TRBJ2-1; the match to TRBD2 covers 8 bases. The CDR3 is 15 residues long. CDR1 and CDR2 from the germline V gene are SEHNR and FQNEAQ (reference sequence). V lost 1 base and J lost 7; bases outside the gene matches: 6.

The chain links TRBV19 to TRBJ1-1; no clear D. In germline, CDR1 is LNHDA, CDR2 SQIVND (reference sequence). V was clipped by 5 bases and J by 8 bases, with 12 bases between them. The CDR3 sequence is 12 residues long. The CDR3 region is CASSPQSPEAFF. The CDR3 DNA is TGTGCCAGTAGTCCGCAGTCCCCGGAAGCTTTCTTT.

This clonotype was recorded a few times. J is TRBJ2-7 and V is TRBV6-5, with 12 bases that match TRBD1. V lost 9 bases and J lost 6; bases outside the gene matches: 15. The CDR3 covers 16 residues. From germline, CDR1 is MNHEY and CDR2 SVGAGI. The CDR3 loop is CASKTGTGGAIVEQYF. CDR3 DNA sequence: TGTGCCAGTAAAACCGGGACAGGGGGCGCAATCGTCGAGCAGTACTTC.

J is TRBJ1-1 and V is TRBV28, with TRBD1 identical over 8 bases. The junction had 8 bases not matched to a gene; V was cut back by 4 bases and J by 1 base. The CDR3 runs 16 residues. Germline V lookup: CDR1 MDHEN, CDR2 SYDVKM. CDR3 sequence: CASSSKWDRRNTEAFF. The CDR3 nucleotides are TGTGCCAGCAGTTCGAAATGGGACAGGCGGAACACTGAAGCTTTCTTT. The full variable domain, completed using reference TRBV28 and TRBJ1-1, is DVKVTQSSRYLVKRTGEKVFLECVQDMDHENMFWYRQDPGLGLRLIYFSYDVKMKEKGDIPEGYSVSREKKERFSLILESASTNQTSMYLCASSSKWDRRNTEAFFGQGTRLTVV.

This clonotype turned up a few times. Here the CDR3 reads CASRLWGDNTEAFF. The CDR3 nucleotides read TGTGCCAGCAGGCTCTGGGGTGATAACACTGAAGCTTTCTTT. This chain joins TRBV7-8 and TRBJ1-1; no firm D call. This CDR3 has 14 residues. The germline V and J ends were trimmed by 6 bases and 2 bases, with 13 bases remaining between them. The germline gives CDR1 SGHVS, CDR2 FQNEAQ.

This clonotype has a count of ten or more. The V call is TRBV7-9, the J call TRBJ2-7; D is perhaps TRBD2 (7 bases). Between the trimmed V and J ends, which lost 4 bases and 4 bases, there was a span of 17 bases. The CDR3 length is 15 residues. In germline, CDR1 is SEHNR, CDR2 FQNEAQ (reference sequence). Here the CDR3 reads CASSSAGARPYEQYF. CDR3 DNA: TGTGCCAGCAGCTCTGCGGGGGCACGTCCTTACGAGCAGTACTTC.

There are many counts of this clonotype. The chain carries TRBV6-5 and TRBJ1-2; a weak D match, TRBD1 (5 bases). V was trimmed by 5 bases and J by 0 bases, leaving 13 bases between them. Germline V CDR1 and CDR2: MNHEY, SVGAGI. The CDR3 is made up of 15 amino acids. The CDR3 DNA sequence: TGTGCCAGCAGTACTTACGGGGCACCTAACTATGGCTACACCTTC. Translation: CASSTYGAPNYGYTF.